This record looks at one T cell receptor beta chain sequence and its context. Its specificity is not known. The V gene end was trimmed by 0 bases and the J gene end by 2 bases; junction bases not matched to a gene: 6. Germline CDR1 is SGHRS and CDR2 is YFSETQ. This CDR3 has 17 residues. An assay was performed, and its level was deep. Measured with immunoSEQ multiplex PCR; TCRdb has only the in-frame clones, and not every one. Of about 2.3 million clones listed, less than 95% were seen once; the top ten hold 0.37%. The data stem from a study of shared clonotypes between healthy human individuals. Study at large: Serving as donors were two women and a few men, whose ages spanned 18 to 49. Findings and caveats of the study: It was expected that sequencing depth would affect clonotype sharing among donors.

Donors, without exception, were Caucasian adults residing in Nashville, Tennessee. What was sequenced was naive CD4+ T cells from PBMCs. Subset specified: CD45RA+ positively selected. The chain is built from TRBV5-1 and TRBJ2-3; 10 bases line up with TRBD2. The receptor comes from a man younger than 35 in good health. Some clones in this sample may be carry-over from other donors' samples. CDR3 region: CASSLAVAGGPTDTQYF. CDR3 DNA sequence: TGCGCCAGCAGCTTGGCGGTAGCGGGAGGCCCCACAGATACGCAGTATTTT.